This T cell receptor beta chain was retrieved from a study of blood T cell repertoires in COVID-19. TCRdb's copy holds only in-frame clones and misses some; the assay was immunoSEQ multiplex PCR. The sample lists 100,000 or so clones, roughly 80% occurring once. V lost 4 bases to trimming and J lost 5 bases; unmatched junction nucleotides: 5. Germline V gives CDR1 MDHEN, CDR2 SYDVKM. The CDR3 runs to 15 residues. This TCR derives from a woman older than 75 with acute or convalescent COVID-19. Sequencing input: peripheral blood. The rearrangement joins TRBV28 to TRBJ1-5; 10 nucleotides agree with TRBD1. This CDR3 reads CASSSHGQGDQPQHF. CDR3 bases: TGTGCCAGCAGTTCCCACGGACAGGGGGATCAGCCCCAGCATTTT. The complete variable domain, with remaining parts taken from reference TRBV28 and TRBJ1-5, reads DVKVTQSSRYLVKRTGEKVFLECVQDMDHENMFWYRQDPGLGLRLIYFSYDVKMKEKGDIPEGYSVSREKKERFSLILESASTNQTSMYLCASSSHGQGDQPQHFGDGTRLSIL.